The clone carrying this T cell receptor (beta chain) was recorded a few times. Its antigen is currently unknown. These data originate in a study of CD8 T cells in ankylosing spondylitis. V lost 4 bases to trimming and J lost 3 bases; unmatched junction nucleotides: 5. Germline V CDR1 and CDR2: KGHDR, SFDVKD. The CDR3 contains 15 residues. Points from the study as a whole: In the blood and synovial fluid of reactive arthritis, some motif variants had been previously reported. Researchers report that disease-linked clones proved CD8+ and relatively rare in peripheral blood. Several highly homologous variants made up a TCR beta motif, and this motif appeared characteristic of ankylosing spondylitis blood.

Construction of TCR beta libraries was performed using quantitative 5'-RACE with molecular barcodes. TCRdb re-called the 5' RACE reads through MiXCR, storing one row per CDR3 protein. The sample contains about 840,000 distinct CDR3 sequences, approximately 10% of which appear only once. The sequencing input was blood, either unsorted or a sorted T cell fraction (not recorded which). This clonotype was sampled from a male donor with ankylosing spondylitis. The chain combines TRBV24-1 with TRBJ2-3, with 8 bases aligning to TRBD1. CDR3 loop: CATSDLGQGTDTQYF. CDR3 in DNA: TGTGCCACCAGTGACCTCGGACAGGGAACAGATACGCAGTATTTT.